One sample yielded the 14 T cell receptor beta chains listed below, sequenced in a study of molecular identifiers for immune sequencing clone quantification. Each CDR3 protein gets one entry after TCRdb re-called the PCR reads with MiXCR. The data hold 550,000 to 750,000 distinct CDR3 sequences, with nearly 20% observed a single time. The sample taken for sequencing was naive CD8+ T cells from blood, with Jurkat cell RNA spiked in. Subset denoted: FACS-sorted CD8+CD4-CCR7+CD45RA+ naive T cells. The source of these receptors is a human donor in good health. Some libraries in this study had Jurkat cell RNA spiked in.

About this clonotype itself: A much more abundant neighbour one base away suggests this may be a read error. The chain has TRBV27 and TRBJ1-5, with D unresolved. The CDR3 has 14 amino acids. The V gene's germline CDR1 is MNHEY and CDR2 SMNVEV (reference sequence). The CDR3 region is CASSSRESNQPQRF. The CDR3 DNA reads as TGTGCCAGCAGTTCGCGGGAATCCAATCAGCCCCAGCGTTTT.

In its sample, this clonotype was seen a few times. The CDR3 loop reads CASSFTEGNEQFF. CDR3 sequence (DNA): TGTGCCAGCAGTTTTACGGAGGGGAATGAGCAGTTCTTC. This chain connects TRBV12-3 or TRBV12-4 to TRBJ2-1; D possibly corresponds to TRBD2 (6 bases). This CDR3 is built from 13 residues. The V gene lost 3 bases and the J gene lost 7 bases, with 10 bases spanning the gap.

This clonotype was detected many times. This chain joins TRBV5-6 and TRBJ1-1; D is undetermined. Germline loops: CDR1 SGHDT, CDR2 YYEEEE. V lost 2 bases and J 0 bases, leaving 5 bases between the germline ends. The CDR3 is made up of 13 amino acids. The CDR3, as DNA: TGTGCCAGCAGCTTATGGATGAACACTGAAGCTTTCTTT. Translated: CASSLWMNTEAFF. Complete variable domain (other parts from reference TRBV5-6 and TRBJ1-1): DAGVTQSPTHLIKTRGQQVTLRCSPKSGHDTVSWYQQALGQGPQFIFQYYEEEERQRGNFPDRFSGHQFPNYSSELNVNALLLGDSALYLCASSLWMNTEAFFGQGTRLTVV.

This clonotype has at least ten counts. The CDR3 coding sequence is TGCGCCAGCAGCCAAAACAGATACAATGAGCAGTTCTTC. This sequence encodes CASSQNRYNEQFF. The J gene is TRBJ2-1, the V gene TRBV4-1; D uncertain. Trimming removed 2 bases at V and 4 bases at J, with 6 bases between. Germline CDR1 MGHRA, CDR2 YSYEKL. CDR3 length: 13 amino acids.

The chain uses TRBV28 and TRBJ2-7; 8 positions agree with TRBD1. The germline CDR1 and CDR2 sequences are MDHEN and SYDVKM. The CDR3 extends over 17 amino acids. Losses at the gene ends were 4 bases for V and 0 bases for J; bases not matched to a gene: 11. DNA of the CDR3: TGTGCCAGCAGTTCGAACCTGGACAGGGTGGACTCCTACGAGCAGTACTTC. Translated: CASSSNLDRVDSYEQYF.

This clonotype turned up a few times. The J gene is TRBJ1-5, the V gene TRBV6-6; D is uncertain. With 4 bases removed from V and 0 bases from J, the gap between germline ends came to 19 bases. The germline V gene encodes CDR1 MNHNY and CDR2 SVGAGI (reference sequence). The CDR3 runs to 18 residues. CDR3 sequence reads: CASSWNDLLGYSNQPQHF. CDR3 in DNA: TGTGCCAGCAGTTGGAACGACTTGCTCGGTTATAGCAATCAGCCCCAGCATTTT.

This clonotype has ten or more counts. J is TRBJ1-4 and V is TRBV7-9; D remains ambiguous. Trimming shortened V by 5 bases and J by 0 bases, and 10 bases separated the two germline ends. The CDR3 has 15 amino acids. CDR1 is SEHNR, CDR2 FQNEAQ, per germline (reference sequence). CDR3 protein: CASSPREATNEKLFF. The CDR3 nucleotides read TGTGCCAGCAGCCCACGAGAAGCAACTAATGAAAAACTGTTTTTT.

This clonotype was picked up many times. V is TRBV30 and J is TRBJ1-1, with D possibly matching TRBD1 (6 bases). The length of the CDR3 is 13 residues. Germline V gene data show CDR1 as GTSNPN and CDR2 as SVGIG (reference sequence). Trimming shortened V by 4 bases and J by 4 bases, and 13 bases separated the two germline ends. CDR3: CAWIVRGSTEAFF. CDR3 sequence (DNA): TGTGCCTGGATTGTGAGGGGGTCCACTGAAGCTTTCTTT.

On this clonotype itself: Being one base from a much bigger clone, this may be a read error. This chain links TRBV2 with TRBJ1-1; D is ambiguous. V was cut by 4 bases and J by 3 bases, with 21 bases left in between. The CDR3 covers 17 residues. CDR1 and CDR2 (germline): SNHLY, FYNNEI. The CDR3 region has the DNA TGTGCCAGCAGTGGTACCCTCGTGATTAGCCCGGACACTGAAGCTTTCTTT. Translation: CASSGTLVISPDTEAFF.

This clonotype was found many times. The chain carries TRBV13 and TRBJ1-5, with a tentative D call TRBD1 (5 bases). Germline V gene lookup returns CDR1 PRHDT and CDR2 FYEKMQ (reference sequence). The CDR3 contains 15 residues. The ends were cut back, 3 bases at V and 3 bases at J, with 12 bases in the middle. The CDR3 protein is CASSLNGAHNQPQHF. The CDR3 nucleotides read TGTGCCAGCAGCTTGAACGGGGCCCACAATCAGCCCCAGCATTTT.

The chain is built from TRBV4-3 and TRBJ1-4; possible D gene TRBD1, 6 bases. The V gene's germline CDR1 is LGHNA and CDR2 YSLEER. Between the trimmed V and J ends, which lost 0 bases and 8 bases, there was a span of 13 bases. There are 15 residues in the CDR3. Written as DNA, the CDR3 is TGCGCCAGCAGCCAAGATAGGGGGTCCGGAGAAAAACTGTTTTTT. Residues: CASSQDRGSGEKLFF.

About this clonotype: With a much larger clone just one base away, this may be a read error. The V gene is TRBV6-5, the J gene TRBJ2-7; D unresolved. The V gene's germline CDR1 is MNHEY and CDR2 SVGAGI. The CDR3 length is 15 residues. This chain's CDR3 is CASSYSNSLSYVQYF. The CDR3 DNA reads TGTGCCAGCAGTTACTCGAACAGCCTCTCCTACGTGCAGTACTTC.

There are many counts of this clonotype. The V gene is TRBV30, the J gene TRBJ2-1; D is uncertain. In germline, CDR1 is GTSNPN, CDR2 SVGIG (reference sequence). The CDR3 totals 11 residues. The V gene lost 4 bases and the J gene lost 7 bases, with 8 bases spanning the gap. CDR3 nucleotides: TGTGCCTGGACTACTGGGAATGAGCAGTTCTTC. It codes for CAWTTGNEQFF.

This clonotype appeared a few times. The chain carries TRBV19 and TRBJ2-7, with D perhaps matching TRBD1 (6 bases). V lost 1 base and J lost 5, with 12 bases in between. Germline assignment: CDR1 LNHDA and CDR2 SQIVND (reference sequence). CDR3 size: 14 residues. CDR3 loop: CASSIGGRQNEQYF. The CDR3 DNA follows: TGTGCCAGTAGTATAGGGGGGCGCCAGAACGAGCAGTACTTC.